The T cell receptor beta chain described here comes from a study of beta chain features in type 1 diabetes. Turning to this clone: Its specificity is not known.

The CDR3 spans 12 residues. In germline, CDR1 is MDHEN, CDR2 SYDVKM. With 5 bases removed from V and 9 bases from J, the gap between germline ends came to 11 bases. TCRB transcripts that were expressed got sequenced, as all of the isolated RNA had been reverse transcribed. An average approximately 4 million reads came from naive, central memory and regulatory T cell samples. The repertoire was sequenced with immunoSEQ multiplex PCR; TCRdb's copy has only in-frame clones and lacks some. The table has about 280,000 clones, 15% seen once; the top ten hold less than 0.02%. Study-level findings and limits: Among patients with Type 1 diabetes, TCRB CDR3s were moderately but significantly shorter in every one of the four CD4+ subsets. Cells that show high TCR expression could be over-represented by cDNA sequencing. For patients, the naive, central memory and Treg TCRB repertoires appeared more alike than for healthy donors. Lower insertion and higher deletion counts appeared at VDJ junctions in type 1 diabetes patients.

The rearrangement uses TRBV28 and TRBJ2-4, with D tentatively TRBD1 (6 bases). The material sequenced was naive CD4+ T cells from blood. The TCR originated in a man between 18 and 35 years old with type 1 diabetes. Written as DNA, the CDR3 is TGTGCCAGCAGTGGGACATCGACCATTCAGTACTTC. Protein sequence: CASSGTSTIQYF.